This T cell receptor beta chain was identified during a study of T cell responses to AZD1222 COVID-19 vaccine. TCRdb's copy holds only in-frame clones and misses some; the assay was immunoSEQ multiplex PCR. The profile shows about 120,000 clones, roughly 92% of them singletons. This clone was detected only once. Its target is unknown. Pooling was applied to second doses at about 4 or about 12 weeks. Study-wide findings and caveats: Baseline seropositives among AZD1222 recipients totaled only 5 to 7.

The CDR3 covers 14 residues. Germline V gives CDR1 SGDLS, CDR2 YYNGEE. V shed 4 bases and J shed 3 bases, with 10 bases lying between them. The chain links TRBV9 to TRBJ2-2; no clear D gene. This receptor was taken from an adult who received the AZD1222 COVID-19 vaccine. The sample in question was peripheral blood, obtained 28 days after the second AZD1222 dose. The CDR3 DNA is TGTGCCAGCAGCCGCGCCGGCTACACCGGGGAGCTGTTTTTT. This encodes CASSRAGYTGELFF.